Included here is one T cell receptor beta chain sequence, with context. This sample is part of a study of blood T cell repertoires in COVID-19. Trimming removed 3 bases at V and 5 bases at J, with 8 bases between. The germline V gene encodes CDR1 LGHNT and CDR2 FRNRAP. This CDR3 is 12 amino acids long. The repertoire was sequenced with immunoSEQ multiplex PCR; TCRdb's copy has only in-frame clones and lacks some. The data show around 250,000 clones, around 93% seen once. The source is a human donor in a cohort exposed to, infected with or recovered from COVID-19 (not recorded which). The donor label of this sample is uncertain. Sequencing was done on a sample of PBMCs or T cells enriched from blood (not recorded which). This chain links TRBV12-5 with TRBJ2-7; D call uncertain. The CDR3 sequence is CASGFKPNEQYF. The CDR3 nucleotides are TGTGCTAGTGGTTTCAAGCCCAACGAGCAGTACTTC.